This TCR beta chain was observed in a study of T cell repertoires in cytomegalovirus infection. Study information: TCR beta signatures that were public indicated CMV infection and matching HLA type.

CDR1 and CDR2 from the germline V gene are MNHEY and SVGEGT. The V gene lost 8 bases and the J gene lost 0 bases, with 19 bases spanning the gap. The CDR3 is 16 amino acids. This clonotype turned up a few times. Its antigen is not known. TCRdb analysed the reads with MiXCR anew, one entry per CDR3 protein. The table has 45,000 to 65,000 distinct CDR3 sequences, 20% seen once. Specimen: CD8+ T cells from cultured PBMCs, collected from culture after CMV antigen stimulation. The J gene is TRBJ1-2, the V gene TRBV6-2 or TRBV6-3; D gene ambiguous. This sequence originates from a human donor in good health (CMV status not recorded). Some clones in this sample may be carry-over from other donors' samples. The CDR3: CASSPRLTTPNYGYTF. CDR3 DNA sequence: TGTGCCAGCTCTCCCCGACTGACTACCCCTAACTATGGCTACACCTTC.